This note documents a single T cell receptor beta chain sequence. Authors' methods: Reference gene primer amplification yielded estimated nucleated cell counts. The table came from immunoSEQ multiplex PCR; TCRdb's copy has only in-frame clones and leaves some out. For V, J and clone size, that table is used; D and trimming come from the DNA. This table holds roughly 250,000 clones, about 87% found once. Trimming took 4 bases from V and 10 from J; bases not matched to a gene: 20. The CDR3 has 17 amino acids. The germline V gene encodes CDR1 SGHNT and CDR2 YYREEE (reference sequence). The data belong to a study of blood T cell repertoires in COVID-19. Looking at the study overall: COVID-19 samples collected from the United States, Italy and Spain covered acute and convalescent phases. PBMCs, B-cell-depleted T cells, or T cells were the source of the cDNA or gDNA that made up the material.

This chain uses TRBV5-4 with TRBJ2-3, with 8 bases identical to TRBD2. Specimen: peripheral blood. The clonotype was recovered from a human donor in a cohort sampled during active COVID-19. The CDR3, as DNA: TGTGCCAGCAGCCGGACCCTAGCGGGTACCCTCACCCCCTCGCAGTATTTT. As protein: CASSRTLAGTLTPSQYF.